This TCR beta chain came from a study of blood T cell repertoires in COVID-19 (TCRdb year 2020). Some background on the complete study: Collaborator samples came from the United States, Italy and Spain and covered acute and convalescent phases of COVID-19. The samples were drawn from two sources: the first 160 participants of the ongoing ImmuneRACE study, and 950 to 1,500 subjects contributed by 6 global collaborators. Where available, HLA class I and class II types were obtained from metadata supplied by the sample provider rather than from assay-based typing. The prospective study material was composed of cDNA or gDNA derived from T cells, B-cell-depleted T cells, or PBMCs. Subjects who had been exposed to COVID-19, were actively infected with it, or had recovered from it provided the deeply sampled blood TCRbeta repertoires that made up the dataset. Sample metadata almost always included a de-identified subject ID, COVID-19 status, age in years and sex. A freely available public database, intended as a resource for researchers studying the immune response to SARS-CoV-2, is where the repertoires were released.

Enrolling through a virtual design, the prospective study's participants ranged in age from roughly 18 to 90 years and lived across roughly 23 United States geographic areas. To assign participants to cohorts, the prospective study relied on clinical history that participants themselves reported in a screening survey and a study questionnaire. Recovered participants in ImmuneRACE Cohort 3 were defined by two consecutive negative NP/OP PCR tests, clearance by a healthcare professional, or resolution of symptoms. In the prospective study, whole blood, serum and a nasopharyngeal or oropharyngeal swab were collected from each participant by mobile phlebotomists. Additional blood draws and questionnaires over an approximately two-month period could optionally be provided by prospective study participants. Prospective study blood samples were shipped either frozen or at room temperature before DNA extraction.

What the research found in general, with its limitations: The amount of clinical and demographic metadata varied by source and participant and was provided uncurated.

TCRbeta CDR3 regions were amplified from genomic DNA using the immunoSEQ Assay, a bias-controlled multiplex PCR. The paper's data handling went like this. The number of nucleated cells in each sample was estimated from the amplification of reference gene primers within the assay. To quantify the absolute abundance of each unique TCRbeta CDR3 rearrangement, sequence reads were collapsed and filtered. For each sample, productive Simpson clonality was calculated as the square root of Simpson's diversity index over productive rearrangements. Sourced from immuneACCESS, this table was stored by TCRdb with only in-frame sequences that have V and J called. A share of the clones is absent; for the studies checked, an unresolved V gene accounts for under half, and the remainder has no known explanation. The D gene and trimming were derived from the DNA, and the V and J assignments and clone size from that table. The sample table contains about 120,000 clones; only one count was recorded for 84% of them. The ten largest clones take up under 5% of the sample.

For this clone: This receptor's antigen is unknown. Base qualities are missing; no much larger clone stands one base away.

Including the terminal cysteine and phenylalanine, the CDR3 comprises 15 residues. Just the 45-base CDR3 DNA is kept, in frame starting at base 1. V and J are truncated by 4 bases and 2 bases respectively, leaving an intervening sequence of 13 bases. The germline V gene provides CDR1 SGHAT and CDR2 FQNNGV. Sequenced: PBMCs or T cells enriched from blood (not recorded which). This TCR was sampled from a woman in her twenties or thirties who had recovered from COVID-19. This chain joins TRBV11-2 to TRBJ2-3; confidence is insufficient to name the D gene. The DNA sequence reads TGTGCCAGCAGCTCCAGGTCCGGTTCCACAGATACGCAGTATTTT. Its translation is CASSSRSGSTDTQYF. Extended through the reference TRBV11-2 and TRBJ2-3 proteins, this CDR3 yields the full variable domain: EAGVAQSPRYKIIEKRQSVAFWCNPISGHATLYWYQQILGQGPKLLIQFQNNGVVDDSQLPKDRFSAERLKGVDSTLKIQPAKLEDSAVYLCASSSRSGSTDTQYFGPGTRLTVL.